This TCR beta chain originates from a study of cytomegalovirus exposure and HLA in healthy donors. Study information: As released early, the data held 70 million to 95 million unique TCRs from HLA-typed donors. Study outcomes and limitations: Within a later analysis, the majority of CMV-associated TCR beta chains appeared HLA-restricted. HLA allele associations emerged for fewer than 20,000 TCR beta sequences in a later analysis, at 0.05 false discovery rate.

On this clone itself: Antigen: not known.

V was clipped by 0 bases and J by 9 bases; unmatched bases: 5. The germline V gene has CDR1 SGHRS and CDR2 YFSETQ. This CDR3 is built from 15 residues. PCR was performed using 60 Vbeta and 13 Jbeta primers. Produced via immunoSEQ multiplex PCR; TCRdb's table is partial and in-frame only. The sample includes some 150,000 clones, 75% to 85% of them seen just once. The receptor was derived from a man over 45 in good health and CMV-seropositive. The specimen was PBMCs. The V call is TRBV5-1, the J call TRBJ2-7, with TRBD2 identical over 14 bases. Here the CDR3 DNA reads TGCGCCAGCAGCTTGGGGGGACTAGCGGGAGCCGGGCAGTACTTC. Translated, it gives CASSLGGLAGAGQYF.